Listed below are T cell receptor beta chains from one sample, sequenced in a study of T-cell memory formation after mild COVID-19. Via MiXCR, TCRdb re-called the 5' RACE reads, giving one row per CDR3 protein. The sample lists about 610,000 distinct CDR3 sequences, roughly a sixth occurring once. Sequenced material: PBMCs or a T cell subset sorted from them (not recorded which). These receptors were obtained from an adult woman who had mild COVID-19 (a few samples of this study predate the infection). Cell type and time point are not known. Each CDR3 is given with its conserved first and last residue. The D gene is left open where the match is weak. Size tells how often a clone was seen (once, few, many) or the class of an expanded clone, and some rows leave it out.

abundance | d_gene | j_gene | v_gene | CDR3aa | CDR3nt
few | TRBD1 | TRBJ2-6 | TRBV7-8 | CASSQPIIGTGGSGANVLTF | TGTGCCAGCAGCCAACCAATTATCGGGACAGGGGGCTCTGGGGCCAACGTCCTGACTTTC
- | TRBD2 | TRBJ2-3 | TRBV7-9 | CASSSTSGSYPDTQYF | TGTGCCAGCAGCTCAACTAGCGGGAGCTATCCCGATACGCAGTATTTT
- | - | TRBJ2-3 | TRBV12-3/TRBV12-4 | CASSTLRDNADTQYF | TGTGCCAGCTCTACACTCCGGGACAACGCGGATACGCAGTATTTT
- | TRBD2 | TRBJ2-1 | TRBV7-3 | CASSPAGGGSNEQFF | TGTGCCAGCAGCCCAGCCGGCGGGGGAAGCAATGAGCAGTTCTTC
many | - | TRBJ2-2 | TRBV5-6 | CASSSTTGELFF | TGTGCCAGCAGCTCCACCACCGGGGAGCTGTTTTTT
few | - | TRBJ2-7 | TRBV7-9 | CASSDTGGEQYF | TGTGCCAGCAGCGACACGGGCGGCGAGCAGTACTTC
- | - | TRBJ2-7 | TRBV9 | CASSTVQYF | TGTGCCAGCAGCACTGTGCAGTACTTC
few | - | TRBJ2-7 | TRBV27 | CASSSLFEGGLSYEQYF | TGTGCCAGCAGCAGTTTGTTCGAGGGGGGGCTATCCTACGAGCAGTACTTC
- | - | TRBJ2-1 | TRBV6-5 | CASSYSATYNEQFF | TGTGCCAGCAGTTATAGCGCCACCTACAATGAGCAGTTCTTC
- | TRBD2 | TRBJ2-3 | TRBV7-3 | CASSLTAGAGTDTQYF | TGTGCCAGCAGCTTAACGGCGGGAGCGGGCACAGATACGCAGTATTTT
- | TRBD2 | TRBJ2-3 | TRBV4-3 | CASSQGTSAVTDTQYF | TGCGCCAGCAGCCAAGGGACTAGCGCAGTTACAGATACGCAGTATTTT
few | TRBD1 | TRBJ1-6 | TRBV20-1 | CSASQGTARPRKNSPLHF | TGCAGTGCTAGTCAGGGGACAGCGAGGCCTAGGAAGAATTCACCCCTCCACTTT
- | - | TRBJ2-2 | TRBV5-5 | CASSLADRRNTGELFF | TGTGCCAGCAGCTTGGCAGACAGGAGGAACACCGGGGAGCTGTTTTTT
- | - | TRBJ2-6 | TRBV5-1 | CASSFRSGETSGANVLTF | TGCGCCAGCAGCTTCCGGTCAGGGGAGACCTCTGGGGCCAACGTCCTGACTTTC
- | - | TRBJ2-2 | TRBV5-1 | CASSLRTDNTGELFF | TGCGCCAGCAGCTTGCGGACAGATAACACCGGGGAGCTGTTTTTT
few | - | TRBJ2-7 | TRBV10-3 | CAIRGGGASSYEQYF | TGTGCCATTCGGGGCGGGGGCGCTTCATCCTACGAGCAGTACTTC
- | TRBD1 | TRBJ1-6 | TRBV27 | CASSLSAGGHNSPLHF | TGTGCCAGCAGTTTGTCGGCAGGGGGACATAATTCACCCCTCCACTTT
- | TRBD1 | TRBJ1-2 | TRBV12-5 | CASGLAGTELNYGYTF | TGTGCTAGTGGTTTGGCCGGGACAGAACTTAACTATGGCTACACCTTC